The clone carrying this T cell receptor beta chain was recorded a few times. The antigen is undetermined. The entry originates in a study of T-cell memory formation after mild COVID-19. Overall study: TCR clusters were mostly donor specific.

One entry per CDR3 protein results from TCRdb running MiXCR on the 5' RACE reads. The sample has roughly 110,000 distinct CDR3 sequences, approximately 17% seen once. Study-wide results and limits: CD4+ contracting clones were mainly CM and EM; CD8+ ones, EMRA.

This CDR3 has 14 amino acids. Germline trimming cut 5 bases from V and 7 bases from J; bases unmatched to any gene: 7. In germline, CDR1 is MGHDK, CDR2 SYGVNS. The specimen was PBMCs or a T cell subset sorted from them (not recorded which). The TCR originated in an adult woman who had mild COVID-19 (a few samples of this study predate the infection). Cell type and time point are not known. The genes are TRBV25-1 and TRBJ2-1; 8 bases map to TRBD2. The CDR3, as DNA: TGTGCCAGCAGTATAACTAGCGGCACGAATGAGCAGTTCTTC. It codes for CASSITSGTNEQFF.